The sequence of this T cell receptor beta chain was determined in a study of T cell changes during pregnancy in multiple sclerosis. Clones were sequenced by immunoSEQ multiplex PCR, and TCRdb holds only the in-frame ones, with some missing. The repertoire holds 40,000 to 45,000 clones, with approximately 94% as singletons. CDR3 length equals 14 residues. Trimming removed 1 base from V and 6 bases from J, with 12 bases in between. Germline V gene lookup returns CDR1 SEHNR and CDR2 FQNEAQ (reference sequence). The sample was CD4+ T cells from peripheral blood mononuclear cells, taken in the third trimester of pregnancy. The chain uses TRBV7-9 and TRBJ1-1; D is uncertain. The sequence was collected from a female donor with multiple sclerosis, enrolled in a pregnancy study. The CDR3 protein is CASSLDSPVAEAFF. As DNA, the CDR3 is TGTGCCAGCAGCTTAGATAGCCCTGTCGCTGAAGCTTTCTTT.